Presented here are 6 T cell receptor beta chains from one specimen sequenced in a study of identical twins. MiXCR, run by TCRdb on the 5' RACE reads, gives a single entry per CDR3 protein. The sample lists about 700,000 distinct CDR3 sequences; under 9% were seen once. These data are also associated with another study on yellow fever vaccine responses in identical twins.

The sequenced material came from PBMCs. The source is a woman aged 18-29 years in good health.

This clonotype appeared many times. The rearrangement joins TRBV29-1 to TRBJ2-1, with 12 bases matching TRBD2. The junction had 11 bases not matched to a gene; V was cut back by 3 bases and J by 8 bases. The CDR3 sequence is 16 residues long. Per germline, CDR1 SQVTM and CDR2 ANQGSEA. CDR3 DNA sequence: TGCAGCGTTGAGTTTTCTAGCGGGAGGGCCATAGATGAGCAGTTCTTC. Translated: CSVEFSSGRAIDEQFF.

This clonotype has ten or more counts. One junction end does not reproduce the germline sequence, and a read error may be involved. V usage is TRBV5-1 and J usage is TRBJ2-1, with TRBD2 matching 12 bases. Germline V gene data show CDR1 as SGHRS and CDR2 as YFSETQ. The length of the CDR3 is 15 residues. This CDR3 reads CASSLLAGGDNEQFF. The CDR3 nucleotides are TGTGCCAGCAGCTTACTAGCGGGGGGTGACAATGAGCAGTTCTTC. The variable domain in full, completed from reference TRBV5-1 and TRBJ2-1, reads KAGVTQTPRYLIKTRGQQVTLSCSPISGHRSVSWYQQTPGQGLQFLFEYFSETQRNKGNFPGRFSGRQFSNSRSEMNVSTLELGDSALYLCASSLLAGGDNEQFFGPGTRLTVL.

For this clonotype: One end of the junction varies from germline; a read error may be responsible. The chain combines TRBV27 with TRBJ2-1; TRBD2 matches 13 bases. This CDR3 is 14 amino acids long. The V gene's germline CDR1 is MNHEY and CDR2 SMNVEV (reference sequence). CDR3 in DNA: TGTGCCAGCAGAACTAGCGGGGGGGCATATGAGGAGTTCTTC. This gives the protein CASRTSGGAYEEFF.

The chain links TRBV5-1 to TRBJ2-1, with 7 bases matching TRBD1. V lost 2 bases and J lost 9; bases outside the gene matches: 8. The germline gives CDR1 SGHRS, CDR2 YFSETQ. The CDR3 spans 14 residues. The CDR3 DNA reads TGCGCCAGCAGCTTCGTACTAGGGGGCGGTGAGCAGTTCTTC. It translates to CASSFVLGGGEQFF.

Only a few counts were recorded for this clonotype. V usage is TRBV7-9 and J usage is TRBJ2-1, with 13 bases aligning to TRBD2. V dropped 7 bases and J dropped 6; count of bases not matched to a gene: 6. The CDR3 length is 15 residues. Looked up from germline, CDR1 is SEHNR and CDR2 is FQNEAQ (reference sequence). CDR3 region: CASNQLAGGTNEQFF. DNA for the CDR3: TGTGCCAGCAATCAACTAGCGGGAGGGACCAATGAGCAGTTCTTC.

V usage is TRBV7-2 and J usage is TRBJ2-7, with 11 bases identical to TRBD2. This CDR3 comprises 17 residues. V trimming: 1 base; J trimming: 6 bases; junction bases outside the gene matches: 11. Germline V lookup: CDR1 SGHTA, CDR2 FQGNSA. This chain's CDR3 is CASSLVHRLAGGGEQYF. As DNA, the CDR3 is TGTGCCAGCAGCTTAGTCCACCGGCTAGCGGGGGGCGGCGAGCAGTACTTC.